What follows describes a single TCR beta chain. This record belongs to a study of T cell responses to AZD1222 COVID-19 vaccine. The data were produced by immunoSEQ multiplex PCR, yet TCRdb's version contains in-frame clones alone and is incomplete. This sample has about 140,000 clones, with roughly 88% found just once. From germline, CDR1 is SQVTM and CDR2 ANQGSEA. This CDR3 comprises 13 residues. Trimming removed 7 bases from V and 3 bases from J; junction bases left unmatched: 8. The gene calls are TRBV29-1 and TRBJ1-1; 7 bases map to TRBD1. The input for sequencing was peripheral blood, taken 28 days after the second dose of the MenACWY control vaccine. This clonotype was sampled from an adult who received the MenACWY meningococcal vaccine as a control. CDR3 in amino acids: CSGKGQIDTEAFF. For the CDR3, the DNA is TGCAGCGGGAAGGGACAGATCGACACTGAAGCTTTCTTT.